Below, 10 T cell receptor beta chains from the same sample are listed, as sequenced in a study. The TRBV12-4/TRBJ1-2 clonotypes were amplified using barcode primers with ligated adaptors. TCRdb called the multiplex PCR reads again in MiXCR, with one record for every CDR3 protein. The table has more than 1,500 distinct CDR3 sequences, around 3.7% seen once. The source material was naive CD4+ T cells sorted from blood. Specified subset: naive CD4+ T cells, CD4+CD45RA+CD25-. These TCRs come from a female donor with breast cancer.

This clonotype occurred many times. The genes are TRBV12-3 or TRBV12-4 and TRBJ1-2, with D perhaps matching TRBD1 (6 bases). The V end lost 1 base, the J end lost 2 bases, and 14 bases lay between the germline ends. CDR3 size: 16 residues. This chain's CDR3 is CASSLVGTHDNYGYTF. The CDR3, as DNA: TGTGCCAGCAGTTTAGTAGGGACACACGACAACTATGGCTACACCTTC.

Relative to its sample, this clonotype is medium-sized. The chain is built from TRBV12-3 or TRBV12-4 and TRBJ1-2; TRBD1 agrees at 8 bases. This CDR3 spans 13 amino acids. V lost 10 bases and J lost 8; bases outside the gene matches: 12. The chain's CDR3 is CANSRQGRYGYTF. For the CDR3, the DNA is TGTGCCAACTCCAGACAGGGGAGATACGGCTACACCTTC.

In its sample, this clonotype ranks as medium-sized (0.01 to 0.1%). The gene calls are TRBV12-3 or TRBV12-4 and TRBJ1-2, with D tentatively TRBD1 (5 bases). This CDR3 comprises 14 residues. The V end lost 6 bases, the J end lost 4 bases, and 15 bases lay between the germline ends. This chain's CDR3 is CASSPQQDIYGYTF. The CDR3 region has the DNA TGTGCCAGCAGCCCACAACAGGACATCTATGGCTACACCTTC.

Relative to its sample, this clonotype is large (0.1 to 1%). The J gene is TRBJ1-2, the V gene TRBV12-5, with a weak D call TRBD1 (6 bases). Germline V CDR1 and CDR2: LGHNT, FRNRAP. The CDR3 contains 12 residues. V was trimmed by 5 bases and J by 2 bases, leaving 6 bases between them. The CDR3 here is CASGDRNYGYTF. The CDR3 region has the DNA TGTGCTAGTGGTGACAGGAACTATGGCTACACCTTC.

By frequency in the sample, this clonotype is medium-sized. The rearrangement joins TRBV12-3 or TRBV12-4 to TRBJ1-2; the D is unclear. The CDR3 consists of 16 residues. V lost 5 bases, J lost 5 bases, and 21 bases lay in between. The CDR3 spells CASSPHIMPTGYGYTF. CDR3 nucleotides: TGTGCCAGCAGTCCCCACATTATGCCGACTGGGTATGGCTACACCTTC.

By frequency in the sample, this clonotype is medium-sized (0.01 to 0.1%). This chain joins TRBV12-3 or TRBV12-4 and TRBJ1-2; TRBD1 matches 7 bases. J gave up 0 bases and V 4 bases, and 2 bases lay outside the gene matches. This CDR3 is built from 14 residues. CDR3 nucleotides: TGTGCCAGCAGTTACAGGGGAACTAACTATGGCTACACCTTC. Residues: CASSYRGTNYGYTF.

This clonotype has just a few counts. V usage is TRBV12-3 or TRBV12-4 and J usage is TRBJ1-2; a possible D gene is TRBD1 (6 bases). The CDR3 extends over 14 amino acids. V lost 5 bases and J 7 bases, leaving 17 bases between the germline ends. In DNA, the CDR3 is TGTGCCAGCAGTCTCGTGACGAGACAGGTTGGCTACACCTTC. This codes for CASSLVTRQVGYTF.

By share of the sample, this clonotype is medium-sized. The chain links TRBV12-3 or TRBV12-4 to TRBJ1-2, with 8 bases identical to TRBD1. The CDR3 spans 14 residues. The ends lost 5 bases at V and 5 bases at J; junction bases unmatched: 7. The DNA for the CDR3 is TGTGCCAGCAGTCTCGGGGACAGGCTATATGGCTACACCTTC. Residues: CASSLGDRLYGYTF.

The sample holds a few counts of this clonotype. The rearrangement links TRBV12-3 or TRBV12-4 to TRBJ1-2, with 8 bases matching TRBD1. This CDR3 has 14 residues. V lost 6 bases and J lost 4; bases outside the gene matches: 7. The CDR3 DNA is TGTGCCAGCAGCCTCGGACAGGGAGGCTATGGCTACACCTTC. Translating gives CASSLGQGGYGYTF.

This clonotype was seen ten or more times. This chain connects TRBV12-3 or TRBV12-4 to TRBJ1-2, with a weak D call TRBD1 (5 bases). The CDR3 sequence is 13 residues long. Trimming pared 6 bases from V and 2 bases from J, leaving 10 bases between. CDR3 DNA: TGTGCCAGCAGCATCAGACAGAACTATGGCTACACCTTC. It translates to CASSIRQNYGYTF.